A selection of T cell receptor beta chains follows, all from one sample in a study of T cells in Graves' hyperthyroidism and ophthalmopathy. MiXCR was run by TCRdb on the multiplex PCR reads, yielding one entry per CDR3 protein. Of 800,000 or so distinct CDR3 sequences listed, approximately 40% are singletons. The specimen sequenced was blood. These receptors were taken from a man younger than 35 with Graves' hyperthyroidism. The CDR3 runs from the conserved cysteine through the conserved F or W. The order of the fields is clone size, V gene, D gene, J gene, CDR3 protein, CDR3 DNA. The D gene is left open where the match is weak. The size field is filled for only some rows; it gives once, few, many or a size class.

NA	TRBV18	TRBD1	TRBJ1-2	CASSPRDRGRGYGYTF	TGTGCCAGCTCACCACGCGACAGGGGGCGCGGCTATGGCTACACCTTC
NA	TRBV7-4	NA	TRBJ2-7	CAWSEGTEQYF	TGTGCCTGGAGTGAGGGAACCGAGCAGTACTTC
many	TRBV2	NA	TRBJ1-5	CASRAGTASNQPQHF	TGTGCCAGCAGGGCCGGGACGGCTAGCAATCAGCCCCAGCATTTT
NA	TRBV9	NA	TRBJ1-6	CASSHPTVARMGGDNSPLHF	TGTGCCAGCAGCCACCCGACAGTTGCGAGAATGGGAGGGGATAATTCACCCCTCCACTTT
few	TRBV7-2	TRBD2	TRBJ2-7	CASSWGLAAPFGEQYF	TGTGCCAGCAGCTGGGGACTAGCGGCCCCTTTCGGCGAGCAGTACTTC
many	TRBV2	NA	TRBJ2-2	CASNRATNTGELFF	TGTGCCAGCAACCGAGCAACGAACACCGGGGAGCTGTTTTTT
NA	TRBV7-2	NA	TRBJ1-5	CASSFSPQGNQPQHF	TGTGCCAGCAGCTTCTCCCCTCAGGGCAATCAGCCCCAGCATTTT
NA	TRBV7-8	NA	TRBJ2-7	CASSLVGGFSYEQYF	TGTGCCAGCAGCTTAGTTGGAGGTTTTTCCTACGAGCAGTACTTC
NA	TRBV2	TRBD1	TRBJ1-5	CASSSSGQGNQPQHF	TGTGCCAGCAGTTCCTCGGGACAGGGCAATCAGCCCCAGCATTTT
NA	TRBV5-1	TRBD1	TRBJ1-4	CASSLDGGGGNEKLFF	TGCGCCAGCAGCTTGGATGGAGGGGGCGGTAATGAAAAACTGTTTTTT
few	TRBV7-9	TRBD1	TRBJ2-6	CASSPGTGEDGANVLTF	TGTGCCAGCAGCCCTGGGACAGGGGAGGATGGGGCCAACGTCCTGACTTTC
NA	TRBV5-4	NA	TRBJ1-1	CASSLVSAAWWGTEAFF	TGTGCCAGCAGCTTGGTTTCGGCCGCCTGGTGGGGCACTGAAGCTTTCTTT
NA	TRBV29-1	NA	TRBJ2-7	CSVEGAAEQYF	TGCAGCGTTGAGGGTGCAGCCGAGCAGTACTTC
many	TRBV12-3/TRBV12-4	NA	TRBJ1-1	CASSQGRENTEAFF	TGTGCCAGCAGCCAGGGACGGGAGAACACTGAAGCTTTCTTT
many	TRBV29-1	NA	TRBJ2-5	CSGSRTAQETQYF	TGCAGCGGTTCAAGGACAGCCCAAGAGACCCAGTACTTC
many	TRBV20-1	NA	TRBJ1-1	CSANRRNTEAFF	TGCAGTGCTAACAGAAGGAACACTGAAGCTTTCTTT
NA	TRBV7-9	NA	TRBJ1-3	CASSFGEPDTIYF	TGTGCCAGCAGCTTTGGGGAGCCAGACACCATATATTTT